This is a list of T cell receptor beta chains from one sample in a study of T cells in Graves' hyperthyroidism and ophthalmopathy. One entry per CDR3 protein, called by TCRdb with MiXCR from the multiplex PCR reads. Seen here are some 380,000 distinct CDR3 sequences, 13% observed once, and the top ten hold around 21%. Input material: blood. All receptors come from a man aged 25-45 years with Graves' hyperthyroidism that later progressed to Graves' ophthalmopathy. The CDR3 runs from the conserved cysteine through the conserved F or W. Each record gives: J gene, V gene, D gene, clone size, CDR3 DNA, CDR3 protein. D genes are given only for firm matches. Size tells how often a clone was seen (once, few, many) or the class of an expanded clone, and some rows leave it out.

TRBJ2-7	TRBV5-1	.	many	TGCGCCAGCAGCGAGAGCGGATTCTCCTACGAGCAGTACTTC	CASSESGFSYEQYF
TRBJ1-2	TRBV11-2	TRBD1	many	TGTGCCAGCAGCTTTTCAGGGGGTGGCTATGGCTACACCTTC	CASSFSGGGYGYTF
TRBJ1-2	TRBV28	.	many	TGTGCCAGCAGCTCGATTGAGCCCCATGGCTACACCTTC	CASSSIEPHGYTF
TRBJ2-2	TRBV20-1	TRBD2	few	TGCAGTGCTGGGACTACCTTACACGGGGAGCTGTTTTTT	CSAGTTLHGELFF
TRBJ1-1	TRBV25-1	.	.	TGTGCCAGCAGTGAATTGGGAGGGGTAGTAAGCACTGAAGCTTTCTTT	CASSELGGVVSTEAFF
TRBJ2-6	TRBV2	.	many	TGTGCCAGCAGTGAATCACGCTCTGGGGCCAACGTCCTGACTTTC	CASSESRSGANVLTF
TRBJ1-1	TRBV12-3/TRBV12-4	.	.	TGTGCCAGCAGTCTGGGGGGGGTGGTAGCTTTCTTT	CASSLGGVVAFF
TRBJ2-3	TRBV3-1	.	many	TGTGCCAGCAGCCTCACGCGACTGACAGATACGCAGTATTTT	CASSLTRLTDTQYF
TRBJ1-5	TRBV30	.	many	TGTGCCTGGAGTAAGGATAGCAATCAGCCCCAGCATTTT	CAWSKDSNQPQHF
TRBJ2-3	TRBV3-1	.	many	TGTGCCAGCAGCCAAGGATCTCATACGCAGTATTTT	CASSQGSHTQYF
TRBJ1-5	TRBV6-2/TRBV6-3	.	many	TGTGCCAGCAGTCGCCAGTCAAGCAATCAGCCCCAGCATTTT	CASSRQSSNQPQHF
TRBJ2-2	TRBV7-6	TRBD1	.	TGTGCCAGCAGTCACGGGACAGGGAACACCGGGGAGCTGTTTTTT	CASSHGTGNTGELFF
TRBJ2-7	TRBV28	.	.	TGTGCCAGCAGTTTTCGGCCCCACGAGCAGTACTTC	CASSFRPHEQYF
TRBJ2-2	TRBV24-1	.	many	TGTGCCACCAGTGACCTCCGACGGGACACCGGGGAGCTGTTTTTT	CATSDLRRDTGELFF
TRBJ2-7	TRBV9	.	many	TGTGCCAGCAGCGTATCGACCGGGGCCAGCTCCTACGAGCAGTACTTC	CASSVSTGASSYEQYF
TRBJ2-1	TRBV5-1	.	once	TGCGCCAGCAGCCCAGCGGGTGACTCCTACAATGAGCAGTTCTTC	CASSPAGDSYNEQFF
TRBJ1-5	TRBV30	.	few	TGTGCCTGGAGTGTACTCAGTAGCAATCAGCCCCAGCATTTT	CAWSVLSSNQPQHF
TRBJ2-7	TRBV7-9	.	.	TGTGCCAGCACCCCGGAAGGCCCCTACGAGCAGTACTTC	CASTPEGPYEQYF
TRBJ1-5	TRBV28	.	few	TGTGCCAGCAGTTTTGGGCAGGAAAGCAATCAGCCCCAGCATTTT	CASSFGQESNQPQHF
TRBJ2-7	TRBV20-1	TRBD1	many	TGCAGTGCTCCATGGGACAGGGACTGGGAGCAGTACTTC	CSAPWDRDWEQYF
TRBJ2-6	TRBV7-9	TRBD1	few	TGTGCCAGCAGCGCCGGGACAGCCTTCGGACGGGCCAACGTCCTGACTTTC	CASSAGTAFGRANVLTF
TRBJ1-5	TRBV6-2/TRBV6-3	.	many	TGTGCCAGCAGTTGGGGGGTAGCTCAGCCCCAGCATTTT	CASSWGVAQPQHF
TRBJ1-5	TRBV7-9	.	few	TGTGCCAGCAGCGCCGGGACGCCGAGCAATCAGCCCCAGCATTTT	CASSAGTPSNQPQHF
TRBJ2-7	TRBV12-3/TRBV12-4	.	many	TGTGCCAGCAGTTCGTCTTGGAACGAGCAGTACTTC	CASSSSWNEQYF
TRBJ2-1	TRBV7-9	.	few	TGTGCCAGCAGCTTAAGGTCGTCAGGGTCGACCCGAAGCTCCTACAATGAGCAGTTCTTC	CASSLRSSGSTRSSYNEQFF
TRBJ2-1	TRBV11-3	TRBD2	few	TGTGCCAGCAGCCCCGCGATCGGGGGGACCTACAATGAGCAGTTCTTC	CASSPAIGGTYNEQFF
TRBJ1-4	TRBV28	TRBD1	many	TGTGCCAGCAGTGGAGGCGACAGGGATGAAAAACTGTTTTTT	CASSGGDRDEKLFF
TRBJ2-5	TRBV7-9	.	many	TGTGCCAGCAGCTTATTAGGAGTATATGAGACCCAGTACTTC	CASSLLGVYETQYF
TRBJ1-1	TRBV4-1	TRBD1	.	TGCGCCAGCAGCCCGAGACAGGGGCCGGGGACTGAAGCTTTCTTT	CASSPRQGPGTEAFF
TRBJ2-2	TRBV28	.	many	TGTGCCAGCAGTTCCCCGACATTCAGCACCGGGGAGCTGTTTTTT	CASSSPTFSTGELFF
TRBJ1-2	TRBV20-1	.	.	TGCAGTGCTGAGAACTATGGCTACACCTTC	CSAENYGYTF
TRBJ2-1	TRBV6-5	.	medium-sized	TGTGCCAGCAGTTACTCTGGACGAGATGAGCAGTTCTTC	CASSYSGRDEQFF
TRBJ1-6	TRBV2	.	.	TGTGCCAGCCGGGGGGGAGGGAATTCACCCCTCCACTTT	CASRGGGNSPLHF
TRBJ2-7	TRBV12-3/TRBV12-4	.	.	TGTGCCAGCAGCCAGGAAATGTACGAGCAGTACTTC	CASSQEMYEQYF
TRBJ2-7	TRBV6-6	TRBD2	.	TGTGCCAGCAGTTACGGAACTAGCGGGGATAGCTCCTACGAGCAGTACTTC	CASSYGTSGDSSYEQYF
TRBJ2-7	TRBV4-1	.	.	TGCGCCAGCAGCCAATTGCCGGGCCGCTCCTACGAGCAGTACTTC	CASSQLPGRSYEQYF
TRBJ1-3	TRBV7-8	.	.	TGTGCCAGCAGCTTAGCGCGTCTTGGGATCTCTGGAAACACCATATATTTT	CASSLARLGISGNTIYF
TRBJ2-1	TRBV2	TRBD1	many	TGTGCCAGCAGTGAAGTGTGGGACAGGGAAAATGAGCAGTTCTTC	CASSEVWDRENEQFF
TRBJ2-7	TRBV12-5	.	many	TGTGCTAGTGGTTTGGCCGGGTTATCCTACGAGCAGTACTTC	CASGLAGLSYEQYF
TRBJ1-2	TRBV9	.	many	TGTGCCAGCAGCGTAGCCCCCACGCAGTCTGATGGCTACACCTTC	CASSVAPTQSDGYTF
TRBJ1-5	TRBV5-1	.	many	TGCGCCAGCAGCTTGAGCCTCGGGAGTTCACCCCAGCATTTT	CASSLSLGSSPQHF
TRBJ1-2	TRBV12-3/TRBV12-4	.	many	TGTGCCAGCCAGGGGTATGACTATGGCTACACCTTC	CASQGYDYGYTF
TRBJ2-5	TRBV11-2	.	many	TGTGCCAGCAGCTTAGGTGGGACTGGTAGACAAGAGACCCAGTACTTC	CASSLGGTGRQETQYF
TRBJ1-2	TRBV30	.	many	TGTGCCTGGAGTGCGGGGGGCGGCTACACCTTC	CAWSAGGGYTF
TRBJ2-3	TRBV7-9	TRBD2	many	TGTGCCAGCAGCTTAGGGGGACTAGCGACAGATACGCAGTATTTT	CASSLGGLATDTQYF
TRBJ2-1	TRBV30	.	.	TGTGCCTGGAGTGTAAGACGTCTCTCCTACAATGAGCAGTTCTTC	CAWSVRRLSYNEQFF
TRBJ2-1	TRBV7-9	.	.	TGTGCCAGCAGCTTGGGTAGCGCTAATGAGCAGTTCTTC	CASSLGSANEQFF
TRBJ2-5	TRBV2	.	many	TGTGCCAGCAGTTTGAGGGGGTCAGAGACCCAGTACTTC	CASSLRGSETQYF
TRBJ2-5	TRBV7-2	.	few	TGTGCCAGCAGATTTACTGAGACCCAGTACTTC	CASRFTETQYF
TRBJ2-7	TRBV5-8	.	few	TGTGCCAGCAGCTTGGCCGAAGGCGCAGCTGGGCCCTACGAGCAGTACTTC	CASSLAEGAAGPYEQYF
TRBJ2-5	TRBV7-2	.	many	TGTGCCAGCAGCCGGTACCAAGAGACCCAGTACTTC	CASSRYQETQYF